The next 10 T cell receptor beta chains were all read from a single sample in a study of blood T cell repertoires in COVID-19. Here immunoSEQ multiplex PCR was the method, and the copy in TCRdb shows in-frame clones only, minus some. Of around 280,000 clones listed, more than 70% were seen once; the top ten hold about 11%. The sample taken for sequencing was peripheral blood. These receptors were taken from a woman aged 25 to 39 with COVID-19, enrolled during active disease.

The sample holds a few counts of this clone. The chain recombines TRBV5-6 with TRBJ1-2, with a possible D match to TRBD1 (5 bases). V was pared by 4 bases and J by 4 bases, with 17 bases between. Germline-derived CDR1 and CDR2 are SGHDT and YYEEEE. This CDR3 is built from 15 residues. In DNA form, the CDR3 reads TGTGCCAGCAGCCGCGGACACAACCTGGGCTATGGCTACACCTTC. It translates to CASSRGHNLGYGYTF.

CDR3 loop: CASSSGLAGDQFF. DNA for the CDR3: TGTGCCAGCAGTTCCGGACTAGCGGGAGATCAGTTCTTC. The V gene is TRBV6-6, the J gene TRBJ2-1, with 13 nucleotides matching TRBD2. The CDR3 has 13 amino acids. With V trimmed by 4 bases and J by 13 bases, 4 bases remained unmatched. The germline V gene encodes CDR1 MNHNY and CDR2 SVGAGI (reference sequence).

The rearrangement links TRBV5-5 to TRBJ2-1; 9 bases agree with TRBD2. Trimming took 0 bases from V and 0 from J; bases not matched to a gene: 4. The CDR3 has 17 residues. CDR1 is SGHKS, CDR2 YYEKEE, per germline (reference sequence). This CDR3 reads CASSLVTSGFSYNEQFF. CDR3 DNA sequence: TGTGCCAGCAGCTTGGTAACTAGCGGGTTCTCCTACAATGAGCAGTTCTTC.

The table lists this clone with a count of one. The CDR3 region is CASSLRGYDTIYF. In DNA, the CDR3 is TGCGCCAGCAGCTTGCGAGGGTATGACACCATATATTTT. This chain links TRBV5-1 with TRBJ1-3, with D unclear. The CDR3 extends over 13 amino acids. Germline V gives CDR1 SGHRS, CDR2 YFSETQ. V was shortened by 1 base and J by 8 bases, with 10 bases between the two germline ends.

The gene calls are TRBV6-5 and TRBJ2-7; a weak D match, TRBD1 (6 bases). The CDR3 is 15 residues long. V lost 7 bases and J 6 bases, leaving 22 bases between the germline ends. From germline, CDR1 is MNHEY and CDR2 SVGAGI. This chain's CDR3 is CASTPLGQGRIEQYF. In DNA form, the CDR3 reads TGTGCCAGCACTCCCCTGGGGCAGGGGCGAATCGAGCAGTACTTC.

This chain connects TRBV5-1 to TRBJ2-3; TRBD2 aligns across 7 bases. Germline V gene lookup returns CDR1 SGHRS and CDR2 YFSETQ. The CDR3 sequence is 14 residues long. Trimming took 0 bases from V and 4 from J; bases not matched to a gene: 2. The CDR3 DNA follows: TGCGCCAGCAGCTTGGGGGAGGGCGCAGATACGCAGTATTTT. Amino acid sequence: CASSLGEGADTQYF.

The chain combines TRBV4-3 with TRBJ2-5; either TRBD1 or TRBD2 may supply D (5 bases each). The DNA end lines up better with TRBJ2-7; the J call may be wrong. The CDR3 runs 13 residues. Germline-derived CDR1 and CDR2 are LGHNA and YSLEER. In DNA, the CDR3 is TGCGCCAGCAGCCAAGATGGGGGCTACGAGCAGTACTTC. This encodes CASSQDGGYEQYF.

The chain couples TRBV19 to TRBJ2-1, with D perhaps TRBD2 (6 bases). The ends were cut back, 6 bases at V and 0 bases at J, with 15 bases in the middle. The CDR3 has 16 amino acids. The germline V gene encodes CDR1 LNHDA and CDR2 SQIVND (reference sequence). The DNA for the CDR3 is TGTGCCAGTAGCCGTTTCACGACTAGCTCCTACAATGAGCAGTTCTTC. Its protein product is CASSRFTTSSYNEQFF.

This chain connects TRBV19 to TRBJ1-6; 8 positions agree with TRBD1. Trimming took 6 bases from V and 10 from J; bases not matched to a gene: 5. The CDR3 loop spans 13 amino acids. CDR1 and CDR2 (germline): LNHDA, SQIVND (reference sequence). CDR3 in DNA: TGTGCCAGTAGCACGGACAGGGTCTCACCCCTCCACTTT. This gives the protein CASSTDRVSPLHF.

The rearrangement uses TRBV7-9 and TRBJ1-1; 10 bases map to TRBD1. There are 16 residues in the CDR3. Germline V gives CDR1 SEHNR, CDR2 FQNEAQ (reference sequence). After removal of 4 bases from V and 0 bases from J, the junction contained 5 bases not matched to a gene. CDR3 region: CASSSTGQGMNTEAFF. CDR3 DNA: TGTGCCAGCAGCTCAACGGGACAGGGGATGAACACTGAAGCTTTCTTT.